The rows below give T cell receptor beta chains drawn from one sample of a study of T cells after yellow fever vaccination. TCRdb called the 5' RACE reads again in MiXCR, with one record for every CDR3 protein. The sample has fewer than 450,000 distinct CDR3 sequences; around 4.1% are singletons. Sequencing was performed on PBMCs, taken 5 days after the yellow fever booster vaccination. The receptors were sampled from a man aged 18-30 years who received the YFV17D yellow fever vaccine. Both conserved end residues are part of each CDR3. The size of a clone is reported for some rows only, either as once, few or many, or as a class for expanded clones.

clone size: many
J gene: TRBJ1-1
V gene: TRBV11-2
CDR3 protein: CASSPLQADEAFF

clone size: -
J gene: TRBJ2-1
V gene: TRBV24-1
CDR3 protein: CATSDLFTNEQFF

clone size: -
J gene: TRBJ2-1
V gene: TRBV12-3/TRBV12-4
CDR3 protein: CASSLSLGQGAYEQFF

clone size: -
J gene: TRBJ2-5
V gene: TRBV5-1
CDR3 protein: CASTLQGPARGETQYF

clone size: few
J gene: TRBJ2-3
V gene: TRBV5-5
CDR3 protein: CASTETGTRTDTQYF

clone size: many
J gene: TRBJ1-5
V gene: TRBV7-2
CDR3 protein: CASSFRGQPQHF

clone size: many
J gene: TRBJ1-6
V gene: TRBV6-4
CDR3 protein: CASSDGTGGSPLHF

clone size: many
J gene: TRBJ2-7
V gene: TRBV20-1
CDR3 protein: CSARLGHSYEQYF

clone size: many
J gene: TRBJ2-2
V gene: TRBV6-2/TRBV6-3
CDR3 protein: CASRRGAGELFF

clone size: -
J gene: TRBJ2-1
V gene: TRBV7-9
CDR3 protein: CASRTELDSETYNEQFF

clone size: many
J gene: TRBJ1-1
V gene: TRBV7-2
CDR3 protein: CASSSQGNTEAFF

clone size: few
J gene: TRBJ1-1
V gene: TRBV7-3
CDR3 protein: CASSLWDRGNTEAFF

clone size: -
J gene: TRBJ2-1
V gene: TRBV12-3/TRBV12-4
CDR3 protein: CASSLSVLYNEQFF

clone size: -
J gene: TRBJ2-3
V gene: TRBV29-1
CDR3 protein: CSVVGTRATGTQYF

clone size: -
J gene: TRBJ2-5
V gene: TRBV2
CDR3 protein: CASSGRIREETQYF

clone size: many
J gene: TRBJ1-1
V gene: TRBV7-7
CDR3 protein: CASTIHGGIGTEAFF

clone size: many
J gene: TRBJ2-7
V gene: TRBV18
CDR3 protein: CASSRGQGEAYEQYF

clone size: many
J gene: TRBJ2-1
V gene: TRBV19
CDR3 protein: CASRPGESTHHNEQFF

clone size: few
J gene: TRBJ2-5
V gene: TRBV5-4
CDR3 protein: CASSTLDRRAKETQYF

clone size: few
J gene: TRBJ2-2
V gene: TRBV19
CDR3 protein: CATTQGWGGELFF

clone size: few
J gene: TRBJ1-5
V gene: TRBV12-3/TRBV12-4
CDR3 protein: CASTQGNSNQPQHF

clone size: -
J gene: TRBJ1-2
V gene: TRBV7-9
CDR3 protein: CASSRIMTGGSGYGYTF

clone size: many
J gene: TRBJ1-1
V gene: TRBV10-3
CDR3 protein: CATKQGLNTEAFF

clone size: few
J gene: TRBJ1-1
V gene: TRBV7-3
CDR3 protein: CASSPSGAGWTRDTEAFF

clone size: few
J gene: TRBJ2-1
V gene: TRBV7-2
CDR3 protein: CASSFRGKGEQFF